The 3 T cell receptor beta chains below all came from one sample that was sequenced in a study of cytomegalovirus exposure and HLA in healthy donors. Researchers ran the PCR with 60 Vbeta and 13 Jbeta primers. Profiled with immunoSEQ multiplex PCR; TCRdb holds only in-frame clones, not every one. The data hold about 100,000 clones, with 65% to 90% observed a single time. The sample was PBMCs. Every receptor here comes from a woman younger than 35 in good health and CMV-seronegative.

The V call is TRBV5-1, the J call TRBJ1-2; 7 bases agree with TRBD1. V trimming: 1 base; J trimming: 0 bases; junction bases outside the gene matches: 9. The CDR3 loop spans 17 amino acids. Germline CDR1 reads SGHRS; CDR2 reads YFSETQ. The CDR3 region has the DNA TGCGCCAGCAGCTTGTTTCTTACAGGGGCGTCTAACTATGGCTACACCTTC. It codes for CASSLFLTGASNYGYTF.

This chain uses TRBV10-3 with TRBJ1-2; D is undetermined. CDR1 and CDR2 (germline): ENHRY, SYGVKD. The CDR3 sequence is 12 residues long. Deletions cut 0 bases from V and 8 bases from J, with 7 bases between. The CDR3 DNA sequence: TGTGCCATCAGTGAGTCTTGGGAGGGCTACACCTTC. This codes for CAISESWEGYTF.

This rearrangement joins TRBV4-3 to TRBJ2-3; the match to TRBD2 covers 14 bases. The length of the CDR3 is 16 residues. V gave up 4 bases and J gave up 4 bases; unmatched junction bases: 4. In germline, CDR1 is LGHNA, CDR2 YSLEER. CDR3 nucleotide sequence: TGCGCCAGCAGCCCCAGACTAGCGGGAGGGGCAGATACGCAGTATTTT. Its translation: CASSPRLAGGADTQYF.